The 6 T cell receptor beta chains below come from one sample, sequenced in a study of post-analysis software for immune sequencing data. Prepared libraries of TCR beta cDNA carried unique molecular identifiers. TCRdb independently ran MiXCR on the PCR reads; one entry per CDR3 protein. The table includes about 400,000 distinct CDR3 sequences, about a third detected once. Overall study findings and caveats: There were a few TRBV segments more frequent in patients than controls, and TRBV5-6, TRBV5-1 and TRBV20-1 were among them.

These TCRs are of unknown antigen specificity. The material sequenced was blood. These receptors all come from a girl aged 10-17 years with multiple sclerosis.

The CDR3 nucleotides are TGTGCCAGCAGCCTTCTCTGGGACACTGGGCAAGAGACCCAGTACTTC. Amino acids: CASSLLWDTGQETQYF. V is TRBV12-3 or TRBV12-4 and J is TRBJ2-5; D might be TRBD1 (6 bases). The CDR3 totals 16 residues. V was pared by 6 bases and J by 2 bases, with 19 bases between.

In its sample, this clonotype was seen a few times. The chain's CDR3 is CASSPLQGKRDQPQHF. The DNA for the CDR3 is TGTGCCAGCAGTCCCCTACAGGGGAAAAGGGATCAGCCCCAGCATTTT. The chain combines TRBV6-5 with TRBJ1-5; 7 positions agree with TRBD1. CDR1 and CDR2 (germline): MNHEY, SVGAGI. With 5 bases clipped from V and 5 bases from J, the junction kept 12 bases outside the gene matches. The CDR3 is made up of 16 amino acids.

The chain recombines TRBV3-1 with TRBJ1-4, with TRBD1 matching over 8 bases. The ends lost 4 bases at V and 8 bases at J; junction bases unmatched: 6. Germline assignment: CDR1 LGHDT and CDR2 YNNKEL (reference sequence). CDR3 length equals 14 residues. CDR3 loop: CASSPRGLEEKLFF. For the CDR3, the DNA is TGTGCCAGCAGCCCCAGGGGGCTCGAGGAAAAACTGTTTTTT.

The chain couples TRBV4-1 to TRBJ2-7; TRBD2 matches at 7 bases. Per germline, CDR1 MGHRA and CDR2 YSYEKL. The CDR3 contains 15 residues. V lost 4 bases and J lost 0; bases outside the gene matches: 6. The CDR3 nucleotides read TGCGCCAGCAGCCCGGTGGGAGGGGCCTCCTACGAGCAGTACTTC. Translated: CASSPVGGASYEQYF.

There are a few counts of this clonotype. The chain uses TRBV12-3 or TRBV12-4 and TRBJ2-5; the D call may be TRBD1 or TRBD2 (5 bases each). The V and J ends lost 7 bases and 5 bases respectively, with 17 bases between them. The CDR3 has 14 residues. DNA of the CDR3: TGTGCCAGCACCCCAACGAGGGGTAAGGAGACCCAGTACTTC. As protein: CASTPTRGKETQYF.

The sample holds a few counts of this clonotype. The CDR3 sequence: CASSPLASWSKSNEQFF. DNA of the CDR3: TGTGCCAGCAGTCCCTTGGCTAGCTGGAGCAAGAGCAATGAGCAGTTCTTC. The chain joins TRBV27 to TRBJ2-1; perhaps TRBD2 as D (5 bases). Germline-derived CDR1 and CDR2 are MNHEY and SMNVEV (reference sequence). The ends were cut back, 5 bases at V and 6 bases at J, with 23 bases in the middle. This CDR3 comprises 17 residues.